This TCR beta chain was recovered during a study of CD8 T cells in ankylosing spondylitis (dated by TCRdb to 2016 to 2017). About the investigation overall: The study profiled T cell receptor beta repertoires in healthy donors and ankylosing spondylitis patients to find disease-linked TCR variants. In total, the full study cohort was made up of some 100 healthy donors and roughly 27 ankylosing spondylitis patients. Samples of peripheral blood were taken, and for ankylosing spondylitis patients, synovial fluid was collected as well.

This clonotype was recorded many times. What antigen it recognizes has not been identified. Qualities for individual bases were not recorded, and no much larger clone is one base off. Findings and caveats that apply to the study as a whole: Some motif variants had previously been reported in the synovial fluid and blood of reactive arthritis patients, which suggests shared mechanisms of disease initiation. In peripheral blood, the disease-linked clones were found at relatively low frequencies and had a CD8+ phenotype. A TCR beta motif of 8 or 9 highly homologous amino acid variants appeared characteristic of blood from ankylosing spondylitis patients. The disease-linked clones were reported as significantly enriched in matched synovial fluid samples from ankylosing spondylitis patients.

Reading from cysteine to phenylalanine, the CDR3 counts 16 amino acids. Just CDR3 DNA is preserved here, 48 bases in frame from base 1. V is shortened by 1 base, J by 1 base, and the region joining them spans 13 bases. CDR1 and CDR2 (SGHTA, FQGNSA) derive from the germline V gene. Instrument on record: Illumina HiSeq 2500. Quantitative 5'-RACE with molecular barcodes was used to prepare TCR beta libraries. As for the original processing: A new computational method based on a probabilistic model of VDJ rearrangement was used to identify disease-linked TCR variants. TCRdb's own reprocessing of the public reads used fastp at Q25 and MiXCR and kept productive beta chains. For every CDR3 protein sequence, its rows merge into one entry that carries the most common genes and DNA. TCRdb's processing, not the authors' own work, is the source of the V and J calls. The sample has about 500,000 distinct CDR3 sequences on record, over 4% of them singletons. The ten largest account for 3% to 4% of the sample.

The sample comprised blood, either unsorted or a sorted T cell fraction (not recorded which). The sequence is built from TRBV7-2 and TRBJ1-1; no D gene call is confident. The receptor's source is a male donor with ankylosing spondylitis. CDR3 reads: CASSLGIVGRNTEAFF. The base sequence is TGTGCCAGCAGCTTAGGCATCGTCGGACGGAACACTGAAGCTTTCTTT.